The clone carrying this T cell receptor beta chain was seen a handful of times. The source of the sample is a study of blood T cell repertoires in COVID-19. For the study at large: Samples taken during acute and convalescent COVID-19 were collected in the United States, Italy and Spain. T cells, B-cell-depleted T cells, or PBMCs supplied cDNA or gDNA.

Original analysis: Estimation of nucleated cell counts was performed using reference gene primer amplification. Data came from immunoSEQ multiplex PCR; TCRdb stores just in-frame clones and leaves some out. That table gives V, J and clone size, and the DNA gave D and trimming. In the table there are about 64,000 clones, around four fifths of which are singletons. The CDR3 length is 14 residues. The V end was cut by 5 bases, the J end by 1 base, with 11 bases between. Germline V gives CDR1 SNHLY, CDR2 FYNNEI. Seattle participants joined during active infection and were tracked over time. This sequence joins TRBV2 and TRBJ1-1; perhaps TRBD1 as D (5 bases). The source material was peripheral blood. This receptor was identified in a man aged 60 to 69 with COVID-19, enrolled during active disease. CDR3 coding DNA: TGTGCCAGCAGTTATACAACAGGGAACACTGAAGCTTTCTTT. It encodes CASSYTTGNTEAFF.